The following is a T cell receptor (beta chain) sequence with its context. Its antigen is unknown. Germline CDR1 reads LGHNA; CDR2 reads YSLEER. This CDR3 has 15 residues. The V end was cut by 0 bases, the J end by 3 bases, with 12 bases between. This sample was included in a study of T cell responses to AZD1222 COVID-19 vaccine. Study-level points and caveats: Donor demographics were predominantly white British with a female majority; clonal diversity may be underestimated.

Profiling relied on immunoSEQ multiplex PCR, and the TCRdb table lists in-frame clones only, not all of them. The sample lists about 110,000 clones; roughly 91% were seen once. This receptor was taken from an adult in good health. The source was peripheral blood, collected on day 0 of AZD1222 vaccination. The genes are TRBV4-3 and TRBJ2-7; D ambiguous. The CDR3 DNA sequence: TGCGCCAGCAGCCAAGATCTGGTAGTAGGCTACGAGCAGTACTTC. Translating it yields CASSQDLVVGYEQYF.